The 5 T cell receptor beta chains reported below all come from one sample, sequenced in a study of beta chain features in type 1 diabetes. Sequencing targeted expressed TCRB transcripts, as all isolated RNA had been reverse transcribed. Assay used: immunoSEQ multiplex PCR; TCRdb lists only in-frame clones, some missing. The table records 300,000 to 400,000 clones, 10% to 15% of them present only once. Sequences were obtained from naive CD4+ T cells from blood. The receptors stem from a man between 18 and 35 years old in good health.

The chain recombines TRBV28 with TRBJ2-1; 10 nucleotides align to TRBD1. The CDR3 totals 15 residues. With V trimmed by 6 bases and J by 5 bases, 7 bases remained unmatched. Germline-derived CDR1 and CDR2 are MDHEN and SYDVKM. For the CDR3, the DNA is TGTGCCAGCAGCATAGGGGGACAGGGGAACAATGAGCAGTTCTTC. Translation: CASSIGGQGNNEQFF.

This clone was counted a few times. V gene TRBV10-3 combines with J gene TRBJ2-2, with 13 bases that match TRBD2. The CDR3 length is 16 residues. The V and J ends lost 6 bases and 5 bases, in that order; junction bases with no gene match: 6. CDR1 is ENHRY, CDR2 SYGVKD, per germline. The CDR3 is CAIRGTSGTETGELFF. The CDR3 DNA reads as TGTGCCATCAGGGGGACTAGCGGGACCGAGACCGGGGAGCTGTTTTTT.

The J gene is TRBJ2-7, the V gene TRBV28; 12 positions match TRBD2. The CDR3 is made up of 17 amino acids. Germline CDR1 reads MDHEN; CDR2 reads SYDVKM. The junction had 11 bases not matched to a gene; V was cut back by 5 bases and J by 3 bases. The CDR3 DNA is TGTGCCAGCAGTCCCCGAGGACTAGCGGGGACCAACTACGAGCAGTACTTC. Encoded protein: CASSPRGLAGTNYEQYF.

The rearrangement links TRBV5-1 to TRBJ2-1, with TRBD2 identical over 13 bases. The trim removed 3 bases at V and 4 bases at J, leaving 7 bases unmatched. This CDR3 has 17 residues. The germline V gene encodes CDR1 SGHRS and CDR2 YFSETQ. In DNA, the CDR3 is TGCGCCAGCAGCTCCCAACTAGCGGGGGGGATATACAATGAGCAGTTCTTC. It codes for CASSSQLAGGIYNEQFF.

The rearrangement links TRBV19 to TRBJ1-5, with TRBD1 identical over 8 bases. Germline V gene sequence: CDR1 LNHDA, CDR2 SQIVND (reference sequence). V was clipped by 11 bases and J by 4 bases; unmatched bases: 7. The CDR3 extends over 13 amino acids. CDR3 residues: CAGGQGPNQPQHF. The CDR3 coding sequence is TGTGCCGGAGGACAGGGCCCGAATCAGCCCCAGCATTTT.